This T cell receptor beta chain was sequenced for a study of blood T cell repertoires in COVID-19 (dated by TCRdb to about 2020). For the study in its entirety: The collaborator samples originated in the United States, Italy and Spain and spanned the acute and convalescent phases of COVID-19. The repertoires were released in a freely available public database meant as a resource for research on the immune response to SARS-CoV-2. Nearly every sample came with metadata listing a de-identified subject ID, COVID-19 status, age in years and sex. The prospective study material was composed of cDNA or gDNA derived from T cells, B-cell-depleted T cells, or PBMCs. The samples were drawn from two sources: the first 160 participants of the ongoing ImmuneRACE study, and fewer than 1,500 subjects contributed by 6 global collaborators. Deeply sampled blood TCRbeta repertoires from subjects exposed to, actively infected with, or recovered from COVID-19 were included in the dataset. HLA class I and class II types, where available, came from metadata supplied by the sample provider rather than from assay-based typing. What the study reported, not specific to this receptor: The quantity of clinical and demographic metadata differed by source and by participant and was supplied without curation.

Looking up the germline V gene yields CDR1 MDHEN and CDR2 SYDVKM. The V end gives up 4 bases and the J end 0 bases, leaving 1 base in the junction not matched to a gene. Its CDR3 holds 14 amino acids, cysteine through phenylalanine. CDR3 DNA is the only sequence kept; it has 42 bases, read in frame from the first base. Participants in the prospective study were enrolled through a virtual design, were aged about 18 to 100 years, and lived in roughly 24 United States geographic areas. In the prospective study, participants were assigned to cohorts based on the clinical history participants reported in a screening survey and a study questionnaire. Recovered participants in ImmuneRACE Cohort 3 were defined by two consecutive negative NP/OP PCR tests, clearance by a healthcare professional, or resolution of symptoms. Mobile phlebotomists in the prospective study collected whole blood, serum and a nasopharyngeal or oropharyngeal swab from every participant. Additional blood draws and questionnaires over an approximately two-month period could optionally be provided by prospective study participants. Before DNA extraction, prospective study blood samples were shipped either frozen or at room temperature.

TCRbeta CDR3 regions were amplified from genomic DNA by means of the immunoSEQ Assay, a bias-controlled multiplex PCR. On the study's bioinformatics: Within the assay, amplification of reference gene primers was used to estimate how many nucleated cells each sample contained. To quantify the absolute abundance of each unique TCRbeta CDR3 rearrangement, sequence reads were collapsed and filtered. For each sample, productive Simpson clonality was calculated as the square root of Simpson's diversity index over productive rearrangements. TCRdb limited this immuneACCESS table to in-frame rearrangements with V and J called. A share of clones is missing; checked studies link under half to unresolved V genes, and the rest is unexplained. V and J calls and clone size are as listed in that table; D and trimming were resolved from the DNA. The sample table shows approximately 210,000 clones, and about 89% are seen once. About 8.8% of the sample is taken by the ten largest.

Details on this clone: Its cognate antigen has yet to be identified. Base qualities are not provided; no much larger clone lies one nucleotide away.

This TCR came from a woman between 18 and 29 years old who had recovered from COVID-19. Here the chain combines TRBV28 and TRBJ1-1; 8 middle bases align to TRBD1. Material for sequencing was PBMCs or T cells enriched from blood (not recorded which). The CDR3 is CASSSGQVNTEAFF. The DNA is as follows: TGTGCCAGCAGTTCGGGACAGGTGAACACTGAAGCTTTCTTT.